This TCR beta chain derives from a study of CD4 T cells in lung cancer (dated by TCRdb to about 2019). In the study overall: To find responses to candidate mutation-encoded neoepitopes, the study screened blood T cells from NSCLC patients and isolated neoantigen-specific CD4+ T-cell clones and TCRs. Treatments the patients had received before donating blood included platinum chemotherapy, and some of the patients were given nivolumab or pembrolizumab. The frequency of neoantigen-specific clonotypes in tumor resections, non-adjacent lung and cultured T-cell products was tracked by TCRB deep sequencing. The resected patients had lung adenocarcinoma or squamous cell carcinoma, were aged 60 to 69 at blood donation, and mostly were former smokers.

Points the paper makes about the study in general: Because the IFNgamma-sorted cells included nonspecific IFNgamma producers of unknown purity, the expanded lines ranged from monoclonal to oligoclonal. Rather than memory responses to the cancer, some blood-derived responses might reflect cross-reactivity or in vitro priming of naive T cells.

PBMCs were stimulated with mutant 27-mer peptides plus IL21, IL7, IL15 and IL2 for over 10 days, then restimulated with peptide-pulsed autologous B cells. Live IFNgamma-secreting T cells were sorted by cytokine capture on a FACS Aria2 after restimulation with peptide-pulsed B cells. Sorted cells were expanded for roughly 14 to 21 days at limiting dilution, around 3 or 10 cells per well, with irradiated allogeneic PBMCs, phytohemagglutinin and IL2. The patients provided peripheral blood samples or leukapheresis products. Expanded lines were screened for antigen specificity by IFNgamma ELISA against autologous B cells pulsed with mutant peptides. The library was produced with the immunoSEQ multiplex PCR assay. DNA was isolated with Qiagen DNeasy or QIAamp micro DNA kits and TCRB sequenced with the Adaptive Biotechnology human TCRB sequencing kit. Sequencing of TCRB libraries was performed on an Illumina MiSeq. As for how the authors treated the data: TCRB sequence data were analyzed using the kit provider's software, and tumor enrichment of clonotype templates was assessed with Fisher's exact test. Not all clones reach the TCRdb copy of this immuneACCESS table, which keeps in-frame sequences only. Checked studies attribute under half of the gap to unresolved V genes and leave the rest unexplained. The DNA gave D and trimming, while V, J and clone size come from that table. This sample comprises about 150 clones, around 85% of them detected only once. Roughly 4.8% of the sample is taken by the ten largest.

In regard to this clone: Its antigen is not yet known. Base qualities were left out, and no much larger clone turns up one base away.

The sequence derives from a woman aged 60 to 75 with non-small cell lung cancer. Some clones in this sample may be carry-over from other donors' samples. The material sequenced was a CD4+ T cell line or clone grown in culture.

The CDR3 protein sequence reads: CASSTYREGPSYNEQFF. DNA sequence: TGTGCCAGCAGTACCTATAGGGAAGGGCCGTCCTACAATGAGCAGTTCTTC. The chain links TRBV7-9 with TRBJ2-1; the D gene lacks a confident call. Trimming removed 6 bases from V and 1 base from J, leaving 19 bases between the germline ends. The germline V gene (reference sequence) supplies CDR1 SEHNR and CDR2 FQNEAQ. Inclusive of the bounding cysteine and phenylalanine, the CDR3 is 17 residues long. The kept DNA is CDR3 alone, 51 bases in frame from the first base. The reference TRBV7-9 and TRBJ2-1 proteins fill in what lies around the CDR3, so the full variable domain reads DTGVSQNPRHKITKRGQNVTFRCDPISEHNRLYWYRQTLGQGPEFLTYFQNEAQLEKSRLLSDRFSAERPKGSFSTLEIQRTEQGDSAMYLCASSTYREGPSYNEQFFGPGTRLTVL.